Listed below are T cell receptor beta chains from one sample, sequenced in a study of beta chain features in type 1 diabetes. Libraries were prepared by immunoSEQ multiplex PCR; TCRdb keeps only in-frame clonotypes and omits some of them. The table shows a few hundred thousand clones, with 16% occurring only once. Sequenced: naive CD4+ T cells from blood. These receptors were collected from a man younger than 40 with type 1 diabetes. The CDR3 runs from the conserved cysteine through the conserved F or W. D genes are given only for firm matches. For some rows the clone size is stated as once, few or many, or as a class when expanded; others skip it.

CDR3 length: 14; D gene: TRBD2; clone size: NA; V gene: TRBV28; J gene: TRBJ2-7; CDR3 DNA: TGTGCCAGCAGTCTGACTAGCGGGGGCTACGAGCAGTACTTC; CDR3 protein: CASSLTSGGYEQYF
CDR3 length: 16; D gene: TRBD2; clone size: NA; V gene: TRBV5-1; J gene: TRBJ2-3; CDR3 DNA: TGCGCCAGCAGCGCCTCCGGGACTAGCGGCACAGATACGCAGTATTTT; CDR3 protein: CASSASGTSGTDTQYF
CDR3 length: 12; D gene: NA; clone size: NA; V gene: TRBV6-1; J gene: TRBJ2-7; CDR3 DNA: TGTGCCAGCATGACAGTTCCCTACGAGCAGTACTTC; CDR3 protein: CASMTVPYEQYF
CDR3 length: 15; D gene: NA; clone size: NA; V gene: TRBV9; J gene: TRBJ2-7; CDR3 DNA: TGTGCCAGCAGCGTAGACCCACAGGGCCAGTACGAGCAGTACTTC; CDR3 protein: CASSVDPQGQYEQYF
CDR3 length: 13; D gene: NA; clone size: NA; V gene: TRBV30; J gene: TRBJ1-1; CDR3 DNA: TGTGCCTGGGATAAAGGGCTGAACACTGAAGCTTTCTTT; CDR3 protein: CAWDKGLNTEAFF
CDR3 length: 14; D gene: TRBD2; clone size: few; V gene: TRBV7-2; J gene: TRBJ2-5; CDR3 DNA: TGTGCCAGCAGCCGCTATAGCGGGAGTGAGACCCAGTACTTC; CDR3 protein: CASSRYSGSETQYF
CDR3 length: 11; D gene: NA; clone size: few; V gene: TRBV29-1; J gene: TRBJ2-3; CDR3 DNA: TGCAGCGCCTCGCCGGCCGACACGCAGTATTTT; CDR3 protein: CSASPADTQYF
CDR3 length: 14; D gene: NA; clone size: NA; V gene: TRBV9; J gene: TRBJ1-1; CDR3 DNA: TGTGCCAGCAGCGTAGCTCCAGAGAACACTGAAGCTTTCTTT; CDR3 protein: CASSVAPENTEAFF
CDR3 length: 13; D gene: NA; clone size: NA; V gene: TRBV29-1; J gene: TRBJ2-3; CDR3 DNA: TGCAGCGTTGTGATAGCGGGCACAGATACGCAGTATTTT; CDR3 protein: CSVVIAGTDTQYF
CDR3 length: 16; D gene: TRBD1; clone size: few; V gene: TRBV27; J gene: TRBJ1-1; CDR3 DNA: TGTGCCAGCAGTTCCTACGGGGACAGTACGAACACTGAAGCTTTCTTT; CDR3 protein: CASSSYGDSTNTEAFF
CDR3 length: 15; D gene: NA; clone size: few; V gene: TRBV4-1; J gene: TRBJ2-3; CDR3 DNA: TGCGCCAGCAGCCAAGATCGGGGGACAGCCGATACGCAGTATTTT; CDR3 protein: CASSQDRGTADTQYF
CDR3 length: 17; D gene: TRBD1; clone size: few; V gene: TRBV7-2; J gene: TRBJ1-4; CDR3 DNA: TGTGCCAGCAGCCGGGGGCGGGACAGTTGGCCTAATGAAAAACTGTTTTTT; CDR3 protein: CASSRGRDSWPNEKLFF
CDR3 length: 15; D gene: TRBD1; clone size: few; V gene: TRBV5-4; J gene: TRBJ2-1; CDR3 DNA: TGTGCCAGCAGCACGGAGGGGACAGGGGGCAATGAGCAGTTCTTC; CDR3 protein: CASSTEGTGGNEQFF
CDR3 length: 12; D gene: NA; clone size: few; V gene: TRBV29-1; J gene: TRBJ2-7; CDR3 DNA: TGCAGCGCCGGGGCCGGAATTTACGAGCAGTACTTC; CDR3 protein: CSAGAGIYEQYF
CDR3 length: 14; D gene: NA; clone size: NA; V gene: TRBV7-2; J gene: TRBJ2-3; CDR3 DNA: TGTGCCAGCCTCGGAGGGGCAACGGTAGATACGCAGTATTTT; CDR3 protein: CASLGGATVDTQYF
CDR3 length: 13; D gene: NA; clone size: NA; V gene: TRBV5-1; J gene: TRBJ2-5; CDR3 DNA: TGCGCCAGCAGCTTCGGGGAGTTGGAGACCCAGTACTTC; CDR3 protein: CASSFGELETQYF